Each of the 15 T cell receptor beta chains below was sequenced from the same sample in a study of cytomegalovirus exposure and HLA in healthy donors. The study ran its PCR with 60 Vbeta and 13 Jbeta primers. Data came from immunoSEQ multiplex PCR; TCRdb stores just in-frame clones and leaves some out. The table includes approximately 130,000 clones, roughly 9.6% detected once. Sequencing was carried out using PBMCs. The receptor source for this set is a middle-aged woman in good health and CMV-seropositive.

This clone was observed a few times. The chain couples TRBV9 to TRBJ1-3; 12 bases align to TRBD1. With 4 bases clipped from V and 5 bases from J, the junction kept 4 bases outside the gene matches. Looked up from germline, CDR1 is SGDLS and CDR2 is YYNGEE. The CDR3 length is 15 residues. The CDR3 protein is CASSPGQGARNTIYF. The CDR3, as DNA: TGTGCCAGCAGCCCGGGACAGGGGGCTCGAAACACCATATATTTT.

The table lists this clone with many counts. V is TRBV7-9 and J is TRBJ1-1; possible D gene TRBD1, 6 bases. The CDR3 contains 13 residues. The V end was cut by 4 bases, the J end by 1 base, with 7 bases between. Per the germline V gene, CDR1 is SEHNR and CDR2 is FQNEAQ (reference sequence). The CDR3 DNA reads TGTGCCAGCAGCTCGGGACAGAACACTGAAGCTTTCTTT. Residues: CASSSGQNTEAFF.

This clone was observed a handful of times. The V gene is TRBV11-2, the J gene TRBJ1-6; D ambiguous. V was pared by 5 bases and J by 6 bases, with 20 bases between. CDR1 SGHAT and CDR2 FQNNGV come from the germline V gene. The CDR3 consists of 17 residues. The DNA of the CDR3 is TGTGCCAGCAGCATAAGCCACGGGATGACCGTTAATTCACCCCTCCACTTT. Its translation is CASSISHGMTVNSPLHF.

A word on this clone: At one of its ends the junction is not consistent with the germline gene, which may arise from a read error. The CDR3 sequence: CATSRDRGKGDF. As DNA, the CDR3 is TGTGCCACCAGCAGAGATCGGGGGAAAGGGGACTTC. This chain joins TRBV15 and TRBJ2-7, with D possibly being TRBD2 (6 bases). CDR1 and CDR2 (germline): LNHNV, YYDKDF (reference sequence). The CDR3 has 12 residues.

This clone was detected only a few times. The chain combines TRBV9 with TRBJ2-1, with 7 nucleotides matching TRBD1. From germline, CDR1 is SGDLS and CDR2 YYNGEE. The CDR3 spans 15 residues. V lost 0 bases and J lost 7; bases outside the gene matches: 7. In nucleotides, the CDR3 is TGTGCCAGCAGCGTAGCATCCTCAGGGGGTAATGAGCAGTTCTTC. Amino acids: CASSVASSGGNEQFF.

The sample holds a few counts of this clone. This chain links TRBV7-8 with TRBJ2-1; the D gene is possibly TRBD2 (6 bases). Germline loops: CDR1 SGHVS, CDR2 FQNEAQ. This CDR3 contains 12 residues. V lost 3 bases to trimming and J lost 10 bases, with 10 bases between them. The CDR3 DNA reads TGTGCCAGCAGCTTGGGGACTCTGGAGCAGTTCTTC. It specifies CASSLGTLEQFF.

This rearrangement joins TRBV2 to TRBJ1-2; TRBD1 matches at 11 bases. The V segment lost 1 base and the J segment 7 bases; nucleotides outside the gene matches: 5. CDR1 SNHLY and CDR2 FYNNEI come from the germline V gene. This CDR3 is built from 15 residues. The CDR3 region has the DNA TGTGCCAGCAGTGAAGTCGGACAGGGGGCAGTTGGCTACACCTTC. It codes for CASSEVGQGAVGYTF.

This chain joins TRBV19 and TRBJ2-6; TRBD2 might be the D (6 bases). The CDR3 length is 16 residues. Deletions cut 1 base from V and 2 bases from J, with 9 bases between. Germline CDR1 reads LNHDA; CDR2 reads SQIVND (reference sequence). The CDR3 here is CASSIVPGAGANVLTF. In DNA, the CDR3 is TGTGCCAGTAGTATAGTTCCGGGGGCTGGGGCCAACGTCCTGACTTTC.

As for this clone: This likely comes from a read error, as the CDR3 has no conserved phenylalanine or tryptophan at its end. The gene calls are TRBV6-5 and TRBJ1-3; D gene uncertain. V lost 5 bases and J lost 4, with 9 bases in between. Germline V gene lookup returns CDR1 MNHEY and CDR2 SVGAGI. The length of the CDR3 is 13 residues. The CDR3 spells CASSTPGGNTIYV. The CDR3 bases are TGTGCCAGCAGTACACCGGGGGGAAACACCATATATGTT.

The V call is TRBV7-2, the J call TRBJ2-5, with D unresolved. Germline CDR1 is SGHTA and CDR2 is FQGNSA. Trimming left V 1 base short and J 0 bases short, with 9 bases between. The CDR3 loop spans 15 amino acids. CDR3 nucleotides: TGTGCCAGCAGCTTAGTCCCCAGGAACCAAGAGACCCAGTACTTC. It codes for CASSLVPRNQETQYF. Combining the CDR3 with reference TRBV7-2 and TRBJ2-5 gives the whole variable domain GAGVSQSPSNKVTEKGKDVELRCDPISGHTALYWYRQSLGQGLEFLIYFQGNSAPDKSGLPSDRFSAERTGGSVSTLTIQRTQQEDSAVYLCASSLVPRNQETQYFGPGTRLLVL.

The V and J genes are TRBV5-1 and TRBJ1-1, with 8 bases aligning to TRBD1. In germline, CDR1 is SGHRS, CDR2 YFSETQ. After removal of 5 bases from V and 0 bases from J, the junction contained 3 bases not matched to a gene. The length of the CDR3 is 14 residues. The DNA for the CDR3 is TGCGCCAGCAGGCCGACAGGGGTGAACACTGAAGCTTTCTTT. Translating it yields CASRPTGVNTEAFF.

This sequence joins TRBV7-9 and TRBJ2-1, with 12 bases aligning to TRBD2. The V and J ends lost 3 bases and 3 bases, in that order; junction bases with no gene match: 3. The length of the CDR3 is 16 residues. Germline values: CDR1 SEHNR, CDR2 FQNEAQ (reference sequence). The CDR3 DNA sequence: TGTGCCAGCAGCTTCGGACTAGCGGGGTTCTACAATGAGCAGTTCTTC. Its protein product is CASSFGLAGFYNEQFF.

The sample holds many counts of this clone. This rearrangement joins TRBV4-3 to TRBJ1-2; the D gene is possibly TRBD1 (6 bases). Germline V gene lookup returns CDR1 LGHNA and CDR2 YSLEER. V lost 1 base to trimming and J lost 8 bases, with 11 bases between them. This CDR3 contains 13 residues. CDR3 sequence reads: CASSQAGARGYTF. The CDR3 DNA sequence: TGCGCCAGCAGCCAAGCAGGGGCTCGGGGCTACACCTTC.

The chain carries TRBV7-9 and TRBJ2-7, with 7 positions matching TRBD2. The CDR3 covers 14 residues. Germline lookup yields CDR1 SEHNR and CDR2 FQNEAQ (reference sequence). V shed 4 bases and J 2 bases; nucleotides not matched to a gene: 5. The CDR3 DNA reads TGTGCCAGCAGCTCCTCGGGAGGAGCCTACGAGCAGTACTTC. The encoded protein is CASSSSGGAYEQYF.

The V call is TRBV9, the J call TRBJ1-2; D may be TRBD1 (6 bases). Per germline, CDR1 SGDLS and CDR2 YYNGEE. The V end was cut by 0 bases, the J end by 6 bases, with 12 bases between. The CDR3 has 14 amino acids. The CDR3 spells CASSVAGGVDGYTF. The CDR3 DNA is TGTGCCAGCAGCGTAGCGGGGGGCGTAGATGGCTACACCTTC. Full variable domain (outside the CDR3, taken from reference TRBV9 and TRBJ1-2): DSGVTQTPKHLITATGQRVTLRCSPRSGDLSVYWYQQSLDQGLQFLIQYYNGEERAKGNILERFSAQQFPDLHSELNLSSLELGDSALYFCASSVAGGVDGYTFGSGTRLTVV.